This TCR beta chain was retrieved from a study of naive and memory T cell subsets. Study conclusions and caveats: RNA-based TCR counts may shift with T cell activation and differentiation.

Concerning this clonotype: The target antigen is unknown.

Overnight CMV lysate stimulation of fresh PBMCs defined donor CMV status by CD4+ IFNgamma. Four subsets defined by CD45RA and CD27 were sorted after CD3, CD4, CD8 and live/dead staining. Two oligonucleotides, mixed equimolar, formed the beta constant-region primer covering TRBC1 and TRBC2. The ligated cDNA underwent four PCR rounds using SP2 and nested alpha and beta constant-region primers. TCRdb independently ran MiXCR on the UMI-ligation and nested PCR reads; one entry per CDR3 protein. The sample includes 2,600 or so distinct CDR3 sequences, roughly 4.8% of them seen just once. The CDR3 contains 15 residues. With 6 bases clipped from V and 6 bases from J, the junction kept 11 bases outside the gene matches. Germline V gene data show CDR1 as KGHSH and CDR2 as LQKENI.

This TCR came from a human donor in good health. Sample: CD4+ TEMRA cells from blood. Documented subset: effector memory re-expressing CD45RA, CD45RA+ CD27-. The V call is TRBV18, the J call TRBJ2-1, with 7 bases that match TRBD2. CDR3 DNA sequence: TGTGCCAGCTCTCGAGACGGGACTACTCTCAATGAGCAGTTCTTC. It is translated as CASSRDGTTLNEQFF.